This entry lists 14 T cell receptor beta chains sequenced from one sample in a study of tissue T cells after allogeneic stem cell transplantation. Sequenced by immunoSEQ multiplex PCR; TCRdb stores in-frame clones only, minus some. Here the sample spans 40,000 to 60,000 clones, 65% to 80% being singletons. Sequencing input: sorted cells pooled from one or two spleens. All receptors come from a pool of C57BL/6 mice in good health.

Notes on this clone: The listed genes are named as in mouse. The observed sequence ends 1 residue before the CDR3 terminus, with the missing tail filled in from the germline J gene. This chain joins TRBV29 and TRBJ2-2, with D maybe TRBD1 (6 bases). CDR1 MSHET and CDR2 SYDVDS come from the germline V gene. The CDR3 has 12 amino acids. V was trimmed by 4 bases and J by 8 bases, leaving 8 bases between them. Here the CDR3 reads CASSSTGGQLYF. CDR3 DNA (partial): TGTGCTAGCAGTTCCACAGGGGGGCAGCTCTAC.

Notes on this clone: Germline and genes: mouse. From the germline J gene comes the end of the CDR3, since the read stops 1 residue before it. This sequence joins TRBV16 and TRBJ2-5, with D possibly matching TRBD1 (5 bases). The CDR3 is 12 residues long. CDR1 SGHSA and CDR2 FRNQAP come from the germline V gene. V lost 3 bases, J lost 7 bases, and 8 bases lay in between. CDR3 sequence: CASSLEGNTQYF. The sequenced part of the CDR3 DNA is TGTGCAAGCAGCTTGGAGGGGAACACCCAGTAC.

This clone was recorded once. The gene symbols are mouse symbols. Sequencing ends 1 residue short of the CDR3 end; the germline J gene provides the rest. V gene TRBV5 combines with J gene TRBJ2-5; D is possibly TRBD1 (6 bases). This CDR3 spans 14 amino acids. Trimming pared 0 bases from V and 6 bases from J, leaving 10 bases between. The germline gives CDR1 LGHNA, CDR2 YNLKQL (reference sequence). This chain's CDR3 is CASSQDPQGDTQYF. Partial CDR3 DNA: TGTGCCAGCAGCCAAGATCCCCAGGGGGACACCCAGTAC.

A word on this clone: Genes and germline come from the mouse. CDR3 bases read: TGTGCCAGCGGTGAGGGACTTACCTATGAACAGTAC. Translation gives CASGEGLTYEQY. In full, the CDR3 reads CASGEGLTYEQYF. The chain is built from TRBV13-2 and TRBJ2-7, with D perhaps TRBD2 (6 bases). The read ends 1 residue before the CDR3 terminus; that terminus is restored from the germline J gene. The V and J ends lost 2 bases and 2 bases respectively, with 8 bases between them. The length of the CDR3 is 13 residues. From germline, CDR1 is NNHNN and CDR2 SYGAGS (reference sequence).

On this clone itself: Genes here carry mouse names. From the germline J gene comes the end of the CDR3, since the read stops 1 residue before it. This chain joins TRBV31 and TRBJ2-4; possibly TRBD2 for D (5 bases). Germline V CDR1 and CDR2: GKSSPN, SITVG. The V end was cut by 0 bases, the J end by 0 bases, with 7 bases between. This CDR3 is built from 14 residues. The CDR3 DNA, read in part, is TGTGCCTGGAGTCTAGTGGGGAGTCAAAACACCTTGTAC. Protein sequence: CAWSLVGSQNTLY. Given in full, the CDR3 is CAWSLVGSQNTLYF.

A remark on this clone: The genes and germline here are from mouse. The CDR3 DNA, read in part, is TGTGCCAGCAGGCAGGGTAGTCAAAACACCTTGTAC. This encodes CASRQGSQNTLY. The full CDR3 reads CASRQGSQNTLYF. This chain connects TRBV15 to TRBJ2-4, with D perhaps TRBD1 (5 bases). The read ends 1 residue shy of where the CDR3 ends; the end is completed using the germline J gene. The V and J ends lost 6 bases and 0 bases respectively, with 7 bases between them. The germline V gene has CDR1 SGHND and CDR2 FRSKSL. This CDR3 comprises 13 residues.

With regard to this clone: Mouse germline and gene names are used. The CDR3 end lies 1 residue beyond the end of the read and is filled in from the germline J gene. The chain uses TRBV13-3 and TRBJ1-3, with 7 bases identical to TRBD1. Germline-derived CDR1 and CDR2 are NNHDY and SYVADS. CDR3 length: 14 residues. V trimming: 2 bases; J trimming: 2 bases; junction bases outside the gene matches: 1. CDR3 amino acids: CASSEQGAGNTLYF. CDR3 DNA, as far as it was read: TGTGCCAGCAGTGAGCAGGGGGCTGGAAATACGCTCTAT. Complete variable domain (other parts from reference TRBV13-3 and TRBJ1-3): EAAVTQSPRSKVAVTGGKVTLSCHQTNNHDYMYWYRQDTGHGLRLIHYSYVADSTEKGDIPDGYKASRPSQENFSLILELASLSQTAVYFCASSEQGAGNTLYFGEGSRLIVV.

A remark on this clone: Any gene name here is a mouse gene name. From the germline J gene comes the end of the CDR3, since the read stops 1 residue before it. The rearrangement joins TRBV5 to TRBJ1-1; D may be TRBD1 (6 bases). V shed 0 bases and J shed 2 bases, with 10 bases lying between them. The CDR3 extends over 15 amino acids. Germline CDR1 is LGHNA and CDR2 is YNLKQL (reference sequence). The CDR3 reads CASSQEGGGNTEVFF. The DNA read from the CDR3 is TGTGCCAGCAGCCAAGAAGGGGGGGGCAACACAGAAGTCTTC.

A word on this clone: Genes and germline are mouse. The CDR3 goes on 1 residue after the read ends, and that part is filled in from the germline J gene. The chain joins TRBV17 to TRBJ2-5; 9 nucleotides line up with TRBD2. With V trimmed by 1 base and J by 0 bases, 5 bases remained unmatched. The CDR3 contains 17 residues. The germline V gene encodes CDR1 MNHDT and CDR2 YYDKIL. The CDR3 is CASSRGLGGSNQDTQYF. CDR3 DNA (partial): TGTGCTAGCAGTAGAGGGCTGGGGGGGTCTAACCAAGACACCCAGTAC. The full variable domain, rest sourced from reference TRBV17 and TRBJ2-5, is DTTVKQNPRYKLARVGKPVNLICSQTMNHDTMYWYQKKPNQAPKLLLFYYDKILNREADTFEKFQSSRPNNSFCSLYIGSAGLEYSAMYLCASSRGLGGSNQDTQYFGPGTRLLVL.

Concerning this clone itself: Mouse gene names and germline throughout. The read stops 1 residue short of the end of the CDR3; the missing end is completed from the germline J gene. V is TRBV13-2 and J is TRBJ2-2, with a tentative D call TRBD2 (5 bases). Germline CDR1 is NNHNN and CDR2 is SYGAGS (reference sequence). V was cut by 0 bases and J by 0 bases, with 9 bases left in between. The CDR3 spans 16 residues. CDR3 DNA (partial): TGTGCCAGCGGTGATGTTGGGGTTGCAAACACCGGGCAGCTCTAC. Translated: CASGDVGVANTGQLY. In full, the CDR3 reads CASGDVGVANTGQLYF.

This clone is a singleton in its sample. The genes and germline here are from mouse. Coverage ceases 1 residue before the CDR3 finishes, and the germline J gene fills in the end. This chain connects TRBV1 to TRBJ1-1; D perhaps matches TRBD1 (6 bases). V was clipped by 4 bases and J by 0 bases, with 6 bases between them. The CDR3 loop spans 13 amino acids. The germline gives CDR1 NSQYPW, CDR2 LRSPGD (reference sequence). Here the CDR3 reads CTCSDRANTEVFF. The CDR3 DNA, read in part, is TGCACCTGCAGTGACAGGGCAAACACAGAAGTCTTC.

Comments on this clone: Gene names are mouse gene names. The CDR3 end lies 1 residue beyond the end of the read and is filled in from the germline J gene. The chain couples TRBV31 to TRBJ2-7, with D tentatively TRBD1 or TRBD2 (5 bases each). This CDR3 is built from 14 residues. The V and J ends lost 0 bases and 0 bases respectively, with 9 bases between them. Germline CDR1 and CDR2: GKSSPN and SITVG. CDR3 region: CAWSLTGASYEQYF. The CDR3 DNA, read in part, is TGTGCCTGGAGTCTAACCGGGGCCTCCTATGAACAGTAC.

On this clone: Germline and genes here are mouse. Partial CDR3 DNA: TGTGCCAGCTCGCAACAGGGGCCGAACCAAGACACCCAGTAC. It translates to CASSQQGPNQDTQY. The CDR3 reads in full as CASSQQGPNQDTQYF. The V and J genes are TRBV12-1 and TRBJ2-5; 7 positions match TRBD1. The CDR3 extends 1 residue past the end of the read, so its final part is completed from the germline J gene. In germline, CDR1 is SGHSN, CDR2 HYEKVE. V shed 4 bases and J 0 bases; nucleotides not matched to a gene: 6. This CDR3 has 15 residues.

About this clone itself: Genes here carry mouse names. With the read ending 1 residue before the CDR3 end, the germline J gene is used to fill in that end. The V and J genes are TRBV26 and TRBJ1-6; D is perhaps TRBD1 (6 bases). TRBJ1-6 is identified as an open reading frame with a role that is uncertain. CDR3 length: 13 residues. The germline gives CDR1 KGHPV, CDR2 FQNQEV (reference sequence). Trimming took off 4 bases at V and 7 bases at J, with 8 bases between the two ends. Here the CDR3 reads CASSPGQNSPLYF. The sequenced part of the CDR3 DNA is TGTGCCAGCAGTCCGGGACAAAATTCGCCCCTCTAC.